This TCR beta chain was recovered during a study of blood T cell repertoires in COVID-19. Measured with immunoSEQ multiplex PCR; TCRdb has only the in-frame clones, and not every one. The sample yields about 59,000 clones, around 67% seen once. Losses at the gene ends were 0 bases for V and 5 bases for J; bases not matched to a gene: 3. Germline CDR1 MGHRA, CDR2 YSYEKL. This CDR3 is built from 14 residues. Sequences were obtained from peripheral blood. This sequence was found in a woman aged 70-85 years with acute or convalescent COVID-19. The chain links TRBV4-1 to TRBJ1-1, with 7 bases identical to TRBD1. Written as DNA, the CDR3 is TGCGCCAGCAGCCAAGATTCCAGGGGGACTGAAGCTTTCTTT. Encoded protein: CASSQDSRGTEAFF.